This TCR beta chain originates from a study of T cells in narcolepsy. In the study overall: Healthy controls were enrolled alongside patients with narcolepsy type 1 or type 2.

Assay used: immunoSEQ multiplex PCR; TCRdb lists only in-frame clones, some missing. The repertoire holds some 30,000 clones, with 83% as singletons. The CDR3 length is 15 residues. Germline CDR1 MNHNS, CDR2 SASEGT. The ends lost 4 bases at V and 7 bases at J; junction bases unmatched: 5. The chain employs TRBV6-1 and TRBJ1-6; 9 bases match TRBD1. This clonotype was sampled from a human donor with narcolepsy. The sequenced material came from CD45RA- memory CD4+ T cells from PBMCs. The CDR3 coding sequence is TGTGCCAGCAGTGTCCAAGACAGGGGGAATTCACCCCTCCACTTT. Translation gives CASSVQDRGNSPLHF.